What follows describes a single T cell receptor (beta chain). Via MiXCR, TCRdb re-called the 5' RACE reads, giving one row per CDR3 protein. The sample lists around 690,000 distinct CDR3 sequences, 21% seen once, with approximately 4.5% in the top ten. This entry is derived from a study of identical twins. This CDR3 is built from 14 residues. Germline V gene sequence: CDR1 MNHNS, CDR2 SASEGT. The junction had 2 bases not matched to a gene; V was cut back by 6 bases and J by 0 bases. These same records also appear under a second study, on T cells expressing NK-cell markers.

The sequencing input was PBMCs. This rearrangement joins TRBV6-1 to TRBJ1-5; 7 bases align to TRBD1. The clonotype originates from a woman under 30 in good health. The CDR3 reads CASRGQYSNQPQHF. The CDR3 DNA reads TGTGCCAGCAGGGGACAGTATAGCAATCAGCCCCAGCATTTT.